Each of the 16 T cell receptor beta chains below was sequenced from the same sample in a study of T-cell reconstitution after alpha-beta-depleted transplantation in children. Unique molecular identifiers were incorporated when the TCRbeta library was constructed. MiXCR, applied by TCRdb to the PCR reads, yields one record per CDR3 protein. The data contain around 490,000 distinct CDR3 sequences, 9.5% to 12% of them seen just once; the ten biggest clones take up 14%. Specimen: PBMCs, mostly from graft donor cells, collected 180 days after TCRalphabeta/CD19-depleted stem cell transplant. All receptors derive from a female patient younger than 10 who had a stem cell transplant for aplastic anemia, so the T cells may come from the graft donor.

This clonotype appeared a few times. V is TRBV11-2 and J is TRBJ2-3; D perhaps matches TRBD1 (7 bases). V was shortened by 0 bases and J by 4 bases, with 14 bases between the two germline ends. Germline V gives CDR1 SGHAT, CDR2 FQNNGV. There are 16 residues in the CDR3. CDR3 amino acids: CASSLDGGGGPDTQYF. For the CDR3, the DNA is TGTGCCAGCAGCTTAGATGGCGGAGGGGGCCCAGATACGCAGTATTTT.

CDR3 sequence (DNA): TGCGCCAGCAGCCAAGGATACCAGCGGGAGGTTACAGATACGCAGTATTTT. Protein: CASSQGYQREVTDTQYF. This rearrangement joins TRBV4-3 to TRBJ2-3; 9 nucleotides line up with TRBD2. The junction had 8 bases not matched to a gene; V was cut back by 1 base and J by 3 bases. Germline lookup yields CDR1 LGHNA and CDR2 YSLEER. There are 17 residues in the CDR3.

This chain uses TRBV12-3 or TRBV12-4 with TRBJ2-4; D perhaps matches TRBD1 (6 bases). The CDR3 has 15 amino acids. Trimming stripped 4 bases from V and 3 bases from J, with 13 bases between. This CDR3 reads CASSSHRVGKNIQYF. The CDR3 region has the DNA TGTGCCAGCAGTTCCCACAGGGTGGGCAAAAACATTCAGTACTTC.

The chain couples TRBV12-5 to TRBJ2-7; 9 bases agree with TRBD2. V trimming: 1 base; J trimming: 4 bases; junction bases outside the gene matches: 5. The germline V gene has CDR1 LGHNT and CDR2 FRNRAP. The CDR3 covers 15 residues. The CDR3 DNA sequence: TGTGCTAGTGGTTTGGGCGGGAGGGCCTGTTACGAGCAGTACTTC. Its protein is CASGLGGRACYEQYF.

This clonotype turned up a few times. The genes are TRBV12-3 or TRBV12-4 and TRBJ2-4; 11 positions agree with TRBD2. The CDR3 spans 16 residues. V lost 5 bases, J lost 7 bases, and 10 bases stayed unmatched. The CDR3 loop is CASSLLAGGPQNIQYF. CDR3 coding DNA: TGTGCCAGCAGTCTCTTAGCGGGGGGGCCCCAGAACATTCAGTACTTC.

This clonotype was observed a few times. The chain is built from TRBV4-3 and TRBJ2-2, with 13 bases matching TRBD2. The germline gives CDR1 LGHNA, CDR2 YSLEER. CDR3 length equals 19 residues. J was trimmed by 1 base and V by 1 base; bases with no gene match: 6. CDR3 amino acids: CASSQVRGLAGVNTGELFF. The CDR3 DNA sequence: TGCGCCAGCAGCCAAGTGCGTGGACTAGCGGGAGTGAACACCGGGGAGCTGTTTTTT.

As concerns this clonotype: One base away lies a much larger clone, so this may be a sequencing read error. The V and J genes are TRBV9 and TRBJ2-3; TRBD2 might be the D (6 bases). The CDR3 is 14 amino acids. Per the germline V gene, CDR1 is SGDLS and CDR2 is YYNGEE. CDR3 sequence (DNA): TGTGCCTGCAGCTTTAGCGGTGCCACAGATACGCAGTATTTT. Its translation is CACSFSGATDTQYF.

This rearrangement joins TRBV29-1 to TRBJ1-1; D is undetermined. Germline lookup yields CDR1 SQVTM and CDR2 ANQGSEA. Deletions cut 6 bases from V and 1 base from J, with 15 bases between. The CDR3 extends over 14 amino acids. The DNA for the CDR3 is TGCAGCGTAAAGTGGGCCACGGGGAACACTGAAGCTTTCTTT. Protein sequence: CSVKWATGNTEAFF.

The chain combines TRBV19 with TRBJ1-4; D is ambiguous. The CDR3 runs 11 residues. V shed 7 bases and J shed 6 bases, with 6 bases lying between them. CDR1 and CDR2 from the germline V gene are LNHDA and SQIVND (reference sequence). CDR3 protein: CASTSYEKLFF. The CDR3 nucleotides are TGTGCCAGTACCAGCTATGAAAAACTGTTTTTT. The variable domain in full, completed from reference TRBV19 and TRBJ1-4, reads DGGITQSPKYLFRKEGQNVTLSCEQNLNHDAMYWYRQDPGQGLRLIYYSQIVNDFQKGDIAEGYSVSREKKESFPLTVTSAQKNPTAFYLCASTSYEKLFFGSGTQLSVL.

This clonotype was counted between two and nine times. This chain links TRBV6-2 or TRBV6-3 with TRBJ2-2; D is unresolved. There are 13 residues in the CDR3. The ends were cut back, 2 bases at V and 5 bases at J, with 6 bases in the middle. CDR1 is MNHEY, CDR2 SVGEGT, per germline. The CDR3 is CASSYLTTGELFF. CDR3 DNA sequence: TGTGCCAGCAGTTACCTAACAACCGGGGAGCTGTTTTTT.

This clonotype was observed at least ten times. The chain has TRBV29-1 and TRBJ2-7; D is perhaps TRBD2 (5 bases). CDR1 and CDR2 (germline): SQVTM, ANQGSEA. The CDR3 has 14 residues. V was clipped by 4 bases and J by 3 bases, with 16 bases between them. CDR3: CSVAVLGGHYEQYF. In DNA, the CDR3 is TGCAGCGTTGCTGTGCTAGGCGGGCACTACGAGCAGTACTTC.

The chain uses TRBV20-1 and TRBJ2-3, with D perhaps matching TRBD1 or TRBD2 (6 bases each). V lost 5 bases, J lost 4 bases, and 16 bases lay in between. Germline assignment: CDR1 DFQATT and CDR2 SNEGSKA (reference sequence). The CDR3 consists of 14 residues. The CDR3 region is CSAPYGGSADTQYF. The CDR3 nucleotides are TGCAGTGCTCCCTACGGGGGCAGCGCAGATACGCAGTATTTT.

This clonotype was recorded many times. The genes are TRBV7-9 and TRBJ2-1; D might be TRBD2 (6 bases). This CDR3 has 17 residues. Germline-derived CDR1 and CDR2 are SEHNR and FQNEAQ (reference sequence). V was cut by 1 base and J by 6 bases, with 19 bases left in between. The CDR3 DNA reads TGTGCCAGCAGCTTAGTCTCCGGAATAGCGGACTTCAATGAGCAGTTCTTC. It encodes CASSLVSGIADFNEQFF.

This clonotype was detected many times. CDR3 sequence (DNA): TGTGCCAGCAGCCCGTATTTGAACACTGAAGCTTTCTTT. Translating it yields CASSPYLNTEAFF. The V and J genes are TRBV7-3 and TRBJ1-1; D call uncertain. With 5 bases removed from V and 0 bases from J, the gap between germline ends came to 7 bases. Germline CDR1 is SGHTA and CDR2 is FQGTGA. The CDR3 spans 13 residues. Combining the CDR3 with reference TRBV7-3 and TRBJ1-1 gives the whole variable domain GAGVSQTPSNKVTEKGKYVELRCDPISGHTALYWYRQSLGQGPEFLIYFQGTGAADDSGLPNDRFFAVRPEGSVSTLKIQRTERGDSAVYLCASSPYLNTEAFFGQGTRLTVV.

This clonotype was seen ten or more times. This rearrangement joins TRBV6-5 to TRBJ2-3, with unresolved D. The germline V gene has CDR1 MNHEY and CDR2 SVGAGI. V was cut by 5 bases and J by 5 bases, with 8 bases left in between. CDR3 size: 12 residues. This chain's CDR3 is CASSTWGDTQYF. Here the CDR3 DNA reads TGTGCCAGCAGTACCTGGGGAGATACGCAGTATTTT.

The V call is TRBV29-1, the J call TRBJ2-4, with D possibly called TRBD1 or TRBD2 (5 bases each). Trimming shortened V by 5 bases and J by 0 bases, and 8 bases separated the two germline ends. The CDR3 is 13 amino acids. The V gene's germline CDR1 is SQVTM and CDR2 ANQGSEA. CDR3 sequence: CSVRDLAKNIQYF. In DNA, the CDR3 is TGCAGCGTTAGGGACCTAGCCAAAAACATTCAGTACTTC.